A selection of T cell receptor beta chains follows, all from one sample in a study of OX40 agonist ivuxolimab in advanced cancers. TCRdb keeps only in-frame clones here, not all; method: immunoSEQ multiplex PCR. Here the sample spans about 75,000 clones, under 95% being singletons. The input for sequencing was CD4+ or CD8+ T cells sorted from blood, taken in a trial of the OX40 agonist ivuxolimab. The receptors were sampled from an adult with an advanced solid tumor such as melanoma, head and neck, liver or kidney cancer. The CDR3 runs from the conserved cysteine through the conserved F or W. A D gene is named only where the DNA matches it firmly. The size of a clone is reported for some rows only, either as once, few or many, or as a class for expanded clones.

J: TRBJ1-1
V: TRBV28
size: NA
D: NA
CDR3: CATVDTLSTEAFF

J: TRBJ1-3
V: TRBV9
size: NA
D: NA
CDR3: CASSVQGGSGNTIYF

J: TRBJ2-7
V: TRBV20-1
size: NA
D: NA
CDR3: CSALDYEQYF

J: TRBJ2-6
V: TRBV9
size: NA
D: NA
CDR3: CASSVGSGANVLTF

J: TRBJ1-1
V: TRBV19
size: NA
D: NA
CDR3: CASGIAGTPEAFF

J: TRBJ2-7
V: TRBV28
size: once
D: NA
CDR3: CASSGQVEQYF

J: TRBJ2-5
V: TRBV29-1
size: NA
D: NA
CDR3: CSVDSAREPQETQYF

J: TRBJ2-7
V: TRBV2
size: NA
D: TRBD1
CDR3: CASLGQGRSEQYF

J: TRBJ2-1
V: TRBV4-3
size: NA
D: NA
CDR3: CASSQELESGLEQFF

J: TRBJ2-7
V: TRBV28
size: NA
D: NA
CDR3: CASSLKGTDNEQYF

J: TRBJ2-2
V: TRBV5-1
size: NA
D: TRBD1
CDR3: CASSLGQGVNTGELFF

J: TRBJ2-3
V: TRBV9
size: once
D: NA
CDR3: CASSVAERGTDTQYF